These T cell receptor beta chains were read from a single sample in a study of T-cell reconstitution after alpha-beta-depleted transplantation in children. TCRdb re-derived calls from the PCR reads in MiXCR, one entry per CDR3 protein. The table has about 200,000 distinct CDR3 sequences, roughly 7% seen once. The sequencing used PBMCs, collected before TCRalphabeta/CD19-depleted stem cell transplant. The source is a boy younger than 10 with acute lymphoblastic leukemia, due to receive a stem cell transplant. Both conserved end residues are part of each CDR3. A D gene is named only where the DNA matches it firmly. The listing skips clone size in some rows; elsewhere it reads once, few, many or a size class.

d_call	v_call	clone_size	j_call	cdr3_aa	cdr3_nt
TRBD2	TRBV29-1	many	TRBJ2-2	CSVSVTSGSTGELFF	TGCAGCGTTAGTGTGACTAGCGGGAGCACCGGGGAGCTGTTTTTT
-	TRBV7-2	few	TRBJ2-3	CASSLGVFTDTQYF	TGTGCCAGCAGCTTAGGGGTTTTCACAGATACGCAGTATTTT
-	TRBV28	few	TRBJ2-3	CASTVYEGGDTQYF	TGTGCCAGCACCGTCTACGAGGGGGGAGATACGCAGTATTTT
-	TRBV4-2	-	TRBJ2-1	CASSAGPSYNDQFF	TGTGCCAGCAGCGCCGGGCCTTCCTACAATGACCAGTTCTTC
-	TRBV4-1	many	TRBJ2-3	CASSQESGGPADTQYF	TGCGCCAGCAGCCAAGAGTCCGGGGGGCCGGCAGATACGCAGTATTTT
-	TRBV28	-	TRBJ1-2	CASSPPAARYGYTF	TGTGCCAGCAGTCCCCCGGCAGCGAGGTATGGCTACACCTTC
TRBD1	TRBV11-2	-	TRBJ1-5	CASSKGAGEGNQPQHF	TGTGCCAGCAGCAAGGGGGCAGGGGAAGGAAATCAGCCCCAGCATTTT
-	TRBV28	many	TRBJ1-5	CASSSGGDMAFVSNQPQHF	TGTGCCAGCAGCTCCGGGGGGGACATGGCCTTCGTCAGCAATCAGCCCCAGCATTTT
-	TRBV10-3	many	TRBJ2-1	CAISDLGGRTNEQFF	TGTGCCATCAGCGATCTAGGAGGACGGACCAATGAGCAGTTCTTC
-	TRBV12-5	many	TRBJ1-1	CASGLVDGGEAFF	TGTGCTAGTGGTTTGGTAGACGGCGGTGAAGCTTTCTTT
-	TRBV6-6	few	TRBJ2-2	CASSNQWGELFF	TGTGCCAGCAGTAACCAGTGGGGGGAGCTGTTTTTT
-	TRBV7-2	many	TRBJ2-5	CASSLATGKETQYF	TGTGCCAGCAGCTTAGCGACAGGAAAAGAGACCCAGTACTTC
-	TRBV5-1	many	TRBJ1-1	CASSWKGGTEAFF	TGCGCCAGCAGCTGGAAAGGGGGGACTGAAGCTTTCTTT
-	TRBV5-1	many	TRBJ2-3	CASSIGESTDTQYF	TGCGCCAGCAGTATCGGGGAGAGCACAGATACGCAGTATTTT
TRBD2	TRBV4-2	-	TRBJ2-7	CASSQDLASGGYEQYF	TGTGCCAGCAGCCAAGATCTGGCCAGCGGGGGCTACGAGCAGTACTTC
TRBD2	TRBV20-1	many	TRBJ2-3	CSARVGGRAGDTQYF	TGCAGTGCTAGAGTGGGCGGGAGGGCCGGAGATACGCAGTATTTT
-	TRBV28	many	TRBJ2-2	CASSRPDTLVRELFF	TGTGCCAGCAGCCGACCTGATACCCTGGTCCGGGAGCTGTTTTTT
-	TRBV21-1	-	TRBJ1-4	CASSKVEPVTNEKLFF	TGTGCCAGCAGCAAAGTGGAGCCGGTGACTAATGAAAAACTGTTTTTT
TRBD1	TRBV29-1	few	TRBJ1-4	CSVADRGVEKLFF	TGCAGCGTCGCGGACAGGGGAGTTGAAAAACTGTTTTTT
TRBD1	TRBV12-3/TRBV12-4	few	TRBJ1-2	CASSPNRGGGYTF	TGTGCCAGCAGTCCAAACAGGGGCGGAGGCTACACCTTC
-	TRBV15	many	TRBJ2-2	CATSWGLPNTGELFF	TGTGCCACCAGTTGGGGTCTCCCGAACACCGGGGAGCTGTTTTTT
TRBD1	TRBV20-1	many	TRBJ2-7	CSARRDRDLYEQYF	TGCAGTGCTAGGAGGGACAGGGATCTCTACGAGCAGTACTTC
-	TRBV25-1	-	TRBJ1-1	CASSEGRGGKIYGTEAFF	TGTGCCAGCAGTGAAGGGAGGGGCGGTAAAATTTACGGCACTGAAGCTTTCTTT
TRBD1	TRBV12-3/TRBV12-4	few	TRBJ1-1	CASRGGEVGTEAFF	TGTGCCAGCCGAGGGGGCGAAGTTGGTACTGAAGCTTTCTTT
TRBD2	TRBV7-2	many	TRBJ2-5	CASSLGALAGLQETQYF	TGTGCCAGCAGCTTAGGGGCTCTAGCGGGTCTCCAAGAGACCCAGTACTTC
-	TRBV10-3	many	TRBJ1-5	CAISESHPEGGNQPQHF	TGTGCCATCAGTGAGTCGCATCCAGAAGGCGGGAATCAGCCCCAGCATTTT
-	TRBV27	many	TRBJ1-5	CASRQPNQPQHF	TGTGCCAGCAGGCAGCCCAATCAGCCCCAGCATTTT
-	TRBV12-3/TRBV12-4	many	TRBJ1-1	CASSLASGTEAFF	TGTGCCAGCAGTTTAGCGTCTGGCACTGAAGCTTTCTTT
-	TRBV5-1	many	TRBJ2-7	CASSLDGSYEQYF	TGCGCCAGCAGCTTGGATGGATCCTACGAGCAGTACTTC
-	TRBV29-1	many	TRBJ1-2	CSVQGRYGYTF	TGCAGCGTCCAGGGTCGCTATGGCTACACCTTC
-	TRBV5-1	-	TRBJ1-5	CASSLVGSQPQHF	TGCGCCAGCAGCTTGGTTGGCAGTCAGCCCCAGCATTTT
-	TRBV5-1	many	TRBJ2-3	CASSMRGTRTDTQYF	TGCGCCAGCAGCATGAGGGGAACCCGCACAGATACGCAGTATTTT
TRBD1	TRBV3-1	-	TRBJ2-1	CASKQGGVDEQFF	TGTGCCAGCAAACAGGGGGGAGTCGATGAGCAGTTCTTC
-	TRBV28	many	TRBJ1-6	CASSLFRQGTSYNSPLHF	TGTGCCAGCAGTTTGTTTCGGCAGGGGACGTCCTATAATTCACCCCTCCACTTT
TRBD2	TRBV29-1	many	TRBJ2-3	CSVGLAGADTQYF	TGCAGCGTTGGACTAGCGGGGGCAGATACGCAGTATTTT
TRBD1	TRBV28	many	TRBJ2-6	CASSFPGQGTSGANVLTF	TGTGCCAGCAGTTTCCCCGGACAGGGGACCTCTGGGGCCAACGTCCTGACTTTC
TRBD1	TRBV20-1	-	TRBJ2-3	CSASEVGTGADTQYF	TGCAGTGCTAGTGAAGTTGGGACAGGGGCAGATACGCAGTATTTT
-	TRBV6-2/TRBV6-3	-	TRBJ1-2	CASNGQPNYGYTF	TGTGCCAGCAACGGACAGCCTAACTATGGCTACACCTTC
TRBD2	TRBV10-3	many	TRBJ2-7	CAIRTSGPSYEQYF	TGTGCCATCAGGACTAGCGGCCCTTCCTACGAGCAGTACTTC
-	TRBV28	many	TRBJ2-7	CASSPRPSVEQYF	TGTGCCAGCAGCCCTAGACCCTCGGTAGAGCAGTACTTC
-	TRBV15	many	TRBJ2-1	CATSRDLTGDNEQFF	TGTGCCACCAGCAGAGATCTTACTGGAGACAATGAGCAGTTCTTC
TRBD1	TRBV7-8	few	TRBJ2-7	CASSPPQGANPEQYF	TGTGCCAGCAGCCCACCCCAGGGGGCGAATCCCGAGCAGTACTTC
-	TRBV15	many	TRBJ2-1	CATSRVSLPDEQFF	TGTGCCACCAGCAGAGTCTCGCTCCCAGATGAGCAGTTCTTC